This T cell receptor beta chain originates from a study of blood T cell repertoires in COVID-19. In the original workflow: By means of reference gene primer amplification, nucleated cell counts were estimated. Some clones are missing from TCRdb's copy, which holds only in-frame ones; the method was immunoSEQ multiplex PCR. The V and J calls and the clone size are those of that table, but D and trimming were determined from the DNA. The sample lists 150,000 to 200,000 clones, approximately 88% occurring once. CDR3 length equals 15 residues. The V gene's germline CDR1 is SGDLS and CDR2 YYNGEE. The V segment lost 4 bases and the J segment 2 bases; nucleotides outside the gene matches: 6. Participants' own reports of clinical history determined their cohort assignment. In Cohort 3, a recovered donor had either two negative PCRs, clearance, or symptom resolution.

The TCR sequence derives from a woman aged 55-69 years who had recovered from COVID-19. The chain links TRBV9 to TRBJ2-3; TRBD1 agrees at 8 bases. The sample comprised PBMCs or T cells enriched from blood (not recorded which). The CDR3 sequence: CASSPRQGFTDTQYF. CDR3 DNA: TGTGCCAGCAGCCCGCGACAGGGGTTCACAGATACGCAGTATTTT.